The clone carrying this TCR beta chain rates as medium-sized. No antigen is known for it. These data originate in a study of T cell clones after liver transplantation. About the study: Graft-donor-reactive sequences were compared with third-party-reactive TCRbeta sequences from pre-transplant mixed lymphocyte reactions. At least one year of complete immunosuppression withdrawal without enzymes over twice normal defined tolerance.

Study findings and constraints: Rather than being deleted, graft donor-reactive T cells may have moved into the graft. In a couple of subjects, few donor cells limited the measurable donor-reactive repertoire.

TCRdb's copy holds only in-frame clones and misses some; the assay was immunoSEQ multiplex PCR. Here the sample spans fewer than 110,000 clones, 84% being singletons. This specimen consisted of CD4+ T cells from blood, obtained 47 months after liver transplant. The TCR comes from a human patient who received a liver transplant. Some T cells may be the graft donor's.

CDR3 in amino acids: CASSPNSGTSAYEQYF. The CDR3 region has the DNA TGTGCCAGCAGCCCCAACTCTGGCACATCTGCCTACGAGCAGTACTTC. V and J are TRBV5-4 and TRBJ2-7; D is ambiguous. CDR1 and CDR2 (germline): SGHNT, YYREEE (reference sequence). Trimming removed 4 bases at V and 2 bases at J, with 19 bases between. The CDR3 is 16 residues long.